This record covers a single T cell receptor (beta chain). These data are taken from a study of blood T cell repertoires in COVID-19. Study summary: T cells, B-cell-depleted T cells, or PBMCs provided the cDNA or gDNA that served as material.

Trimming stripped 2 bases from V and 3 bases from J, with 19 bases between. The germline gives CDR1 PRHDT, CDR2 FYEKMQ (reference sequence). The CDR3 contains 18 residues. Here immunoSEQ multiplex PCR was the method, and the copy in TCRdb shows in-frame clones only, minus some. The sample has 200,000 to 250,000 clones; more than 75% are singletons. The chain employs TRBV13 and TRBJ2-2; perhaps TRBD2 as D (5 bases). Sequencing was done on a sample of peripheral blood. This receptor was obtained from a woman in her 70s with COVID-19, enrolled during active disease. The DNA for the CDR3 is TGTGCCAGCAGCTTAAGAGGGCAGCCGAAAGGAGACACCGGGGAGCTGTTTTTT. This sequence encodes CASSLRGQPKGDTGELFF.